What follows is one TCR beta chain and its context. These data originate in a study of Ad26.COV2.S vaccination and SARS-CoV-2 variants. Clones were read by immunoSEQ multiplex PCR, and TCRdb kept only the in-frame ones, dropping some. This table holds about 420,000 clones, roughly 90% found once. As for treatment: some 19 received Ad26.COV2.S at low or high dose, single or two shots; five or six received placebo; per-sample allocation not given. Day 63 following the first vaccine or placebo injection was when the samples were taken. This clonotype originated in a person aged 18 to 65 who received the Ad26.COV2.S COVID-19 vaccine or a placebo. Here the sequenced sample was peripheral blood, taken in a trial of Ad26.COV2.S vaccine versus placebo.

The CDR3 loop is CASSSPYREEAETQYF. The CDR3 DNA reads as TGTGCCAGCAGTTCCCCATACAGGGAGGAGGCAGAGACCCAGTACTTC. V gene TRBV7-9 combines with J gene TRBJ2-5; the D gene could be TRBD1 or TRBD2 (6 bases each). Trimming removed 6 bases at V and 4 bases at J, with 21 bases between. The length of the CDR3 is 16 residues. Germline CDR1 is SEHNR and CDR2 is FQNEAQ (reference sequence).